This T cell receptor (beta chain) is drawn from a study of blood T cell repertoires in COVID-19. Study as a whole: Specimens from acute and convalescent COVID-19 originated in the United States, Italy and Spain. From T cells, B-cell-depleted T cells, or PBMCs came the material, which was cDNA or gDNA.

Per the original data handling: Amplification with reference gene primers provided the estimates of nucleated cell counts. Clones were sequenced by immunoSEQ multiplex PCR, and TCRdb holds only the in-frame ones, with some missing. That table furnishes V, J and clone size, whereas the DNA furnished D and trimming. The top ten hold 1% of the sample, which has approximately 310,000 clones, about nine tenths seen once. The CDR3 covers 13 residues. CDR1 SGHDT and CDR2 YYEEEE come from the germline V gene. V was trimmed by 6 bases and J by 0 bases, leaving 9 bases between them. The clonotype comes from a man in his fifties or sixties with active or convalescent COVID-19. The source material was peripheral blood. The rearrangement uses TRBV5-6 and TRBJ1-1, with a weak D call TRBD1 (6 bases). CDR3 nucleotide sequence: TGTGCCAGCACCACAGGGATGAACACTGAAGCTTTCTTT. This codes for CASTTGMNTEAFF.